Given below is one T cell receptor beta chain in context. CDR1 is SNHLY, CDR2 FYNNEI, per germline. The V end was cut by 2 bases, the J end by 4 bases, with 9 bases between. The CDR3 loop spans 14 amino acids. Assay: immunoSEQ multiplex PCR; the TCRdb copy retains only in-frame clones and omits some. The table lists hundreds of thousands of clones, roughly 85% of them singletons. The source of the sample is a study of blood T cell repertoires in COVID-19. The TCR sequence derives from a man between 45 and 60 years old with active or convalescent COVID-19. J is TRBJ2-4 and V is TRBV2; D unclear. The material sequenced was peripheral blood. The CDR3 region is CASSEPPLKNIQYF. As DNA, the CDR3 is TGTGCCAGCAGTGAACCCCCCTTAAAAAACATTCAGTACTTC. The complete variable domain, with remaining parts taken from reference TRBV2 and TRBJ2-4, reads EPEVTQTPSHQVTQMGQEVILRCVPISNHLYFYWYRQILGQKVEFLVSFYNNEISEKSEIFDDQFSVERPDGSNFTLKIRSTKLEDSAMYFCASSEPPLKNIQYFGAGTRLSVL.